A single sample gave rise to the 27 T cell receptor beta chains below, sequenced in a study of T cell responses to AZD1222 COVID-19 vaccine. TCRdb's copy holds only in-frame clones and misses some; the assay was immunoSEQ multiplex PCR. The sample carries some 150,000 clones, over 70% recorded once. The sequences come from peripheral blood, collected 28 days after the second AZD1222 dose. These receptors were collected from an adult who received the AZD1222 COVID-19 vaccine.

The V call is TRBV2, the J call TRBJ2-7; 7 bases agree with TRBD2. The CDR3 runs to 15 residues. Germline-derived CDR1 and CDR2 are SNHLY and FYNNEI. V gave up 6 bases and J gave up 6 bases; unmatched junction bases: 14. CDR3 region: CASRGGGPWGGEQYF. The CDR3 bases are TGTGCCAGCAGAGGTGGTGGGCCTTGGGGGGGCGAGCAGTACTTC.

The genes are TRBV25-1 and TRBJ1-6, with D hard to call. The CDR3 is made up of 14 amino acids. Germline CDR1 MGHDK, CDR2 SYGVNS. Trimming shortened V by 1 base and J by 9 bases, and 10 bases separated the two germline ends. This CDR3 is CASSEFSAGSPLHF. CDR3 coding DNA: TGTGCCAGCAGTGAATTTTCCGCCGGTTCACCCCTCCACTTT.

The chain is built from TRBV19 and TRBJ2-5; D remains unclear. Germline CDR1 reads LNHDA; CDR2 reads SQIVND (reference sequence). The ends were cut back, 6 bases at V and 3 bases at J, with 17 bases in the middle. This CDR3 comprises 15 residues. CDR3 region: CASSSGRLGKETQYF. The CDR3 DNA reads TGTGCCAGTAGCTCCGGACGGCTTGGGAAAGAGACCCAGTACTTC.

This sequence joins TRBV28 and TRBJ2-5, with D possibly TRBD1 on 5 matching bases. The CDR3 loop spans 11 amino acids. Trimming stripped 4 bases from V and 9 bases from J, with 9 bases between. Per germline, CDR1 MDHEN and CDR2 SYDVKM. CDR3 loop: CASSSTGSQYF. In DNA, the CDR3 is TGTGCCAGCAGTTCCACAGGTTCCCAGTACTTC.

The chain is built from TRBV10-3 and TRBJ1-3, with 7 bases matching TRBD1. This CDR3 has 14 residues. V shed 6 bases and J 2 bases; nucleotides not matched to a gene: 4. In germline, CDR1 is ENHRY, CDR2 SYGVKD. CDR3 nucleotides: TGTGCCATCAGACCGACAGGGACTGGAAACACCATATATTTT. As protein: CAIRPTGTGNTIYF.

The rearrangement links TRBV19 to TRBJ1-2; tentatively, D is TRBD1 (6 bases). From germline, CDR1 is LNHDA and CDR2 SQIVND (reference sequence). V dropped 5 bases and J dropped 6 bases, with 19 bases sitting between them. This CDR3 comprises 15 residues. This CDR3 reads CASSQTGLGLHGYTF. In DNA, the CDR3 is TGTGCCAGTAGTCAGACAGGCCTCGGTTTGCATGGCTACACCTTC.

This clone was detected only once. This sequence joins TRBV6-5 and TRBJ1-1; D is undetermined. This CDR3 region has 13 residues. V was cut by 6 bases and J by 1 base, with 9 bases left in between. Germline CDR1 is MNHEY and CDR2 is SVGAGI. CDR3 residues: CASRAYGNTEAFF. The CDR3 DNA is TGTGCCAGCAGGGCATACGGGAACACTGAAGCTTTCTTT.

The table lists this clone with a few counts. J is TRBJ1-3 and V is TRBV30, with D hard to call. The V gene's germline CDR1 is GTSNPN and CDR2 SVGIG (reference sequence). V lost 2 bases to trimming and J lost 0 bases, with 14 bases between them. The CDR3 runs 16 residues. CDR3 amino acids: CAWSRGRLRSGNTIYF. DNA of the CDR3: TGTGCCTGGAGTCGTGGCAGATTACGCTCTGGAAACACCATATATTTT. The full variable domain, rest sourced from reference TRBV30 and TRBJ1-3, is SQTIHQWPATLVQPVGSPLSLECTVEGTSNPNLYWYRQAAGRGLQLLFYSVGIGQISSEVPQNLSASRPQDRQFILSSKKLLLSDSGFYLCAWSRGRLRSGNTIYFGEGSWLTVV.

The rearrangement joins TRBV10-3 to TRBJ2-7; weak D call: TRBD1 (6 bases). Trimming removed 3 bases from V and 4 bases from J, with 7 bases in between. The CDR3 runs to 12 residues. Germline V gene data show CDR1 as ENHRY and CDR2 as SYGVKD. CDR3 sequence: CAISEQGYEQYF. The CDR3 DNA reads TGTGCCATCAGTGAACAGGGTTACGAGCAGTACTTC.

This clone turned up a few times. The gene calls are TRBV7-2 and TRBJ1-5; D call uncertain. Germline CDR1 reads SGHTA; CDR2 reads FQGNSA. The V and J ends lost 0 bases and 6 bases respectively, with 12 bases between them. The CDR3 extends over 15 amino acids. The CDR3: CASSLARTPSQPQHF. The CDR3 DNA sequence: TGTGCCAGCAGCTTAGCGAGGACCCCTAGTCAGCCCCAGCATTTT.

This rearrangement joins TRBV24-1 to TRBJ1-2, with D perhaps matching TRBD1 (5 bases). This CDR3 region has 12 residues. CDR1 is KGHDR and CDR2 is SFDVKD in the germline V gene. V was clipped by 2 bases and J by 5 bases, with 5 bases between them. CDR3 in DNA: TGTGCCACCAGTGATTGGGGGTATGGCTACACCTTC. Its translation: CATSDWGYGYTF.

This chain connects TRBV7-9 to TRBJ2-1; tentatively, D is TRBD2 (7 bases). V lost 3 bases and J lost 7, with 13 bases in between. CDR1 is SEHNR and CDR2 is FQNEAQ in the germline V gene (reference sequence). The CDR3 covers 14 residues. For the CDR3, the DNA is TGTGCCAGCAGCTTCCGGGGGGCCGGTAATGAGCAGTTCTTC. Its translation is CASSFRGAGNEQFF.

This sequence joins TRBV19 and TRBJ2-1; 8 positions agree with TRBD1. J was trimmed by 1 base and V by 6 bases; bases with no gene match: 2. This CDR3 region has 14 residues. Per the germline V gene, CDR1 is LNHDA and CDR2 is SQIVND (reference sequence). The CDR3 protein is CASSDRGSYNEQFF. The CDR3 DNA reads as TGTGCCAGTAGCGACAGGGGTTCCTACAATGAGCAGTTCTTC.

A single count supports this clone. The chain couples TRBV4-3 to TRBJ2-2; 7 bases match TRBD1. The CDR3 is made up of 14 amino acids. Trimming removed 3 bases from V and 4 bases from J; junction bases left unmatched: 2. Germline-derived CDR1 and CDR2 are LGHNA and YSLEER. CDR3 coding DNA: TGCGCCAGCAGCCAGAGGACAGGCACCGGGGAGCTGTTTTTT. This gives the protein CASSQRTGTGELFF.

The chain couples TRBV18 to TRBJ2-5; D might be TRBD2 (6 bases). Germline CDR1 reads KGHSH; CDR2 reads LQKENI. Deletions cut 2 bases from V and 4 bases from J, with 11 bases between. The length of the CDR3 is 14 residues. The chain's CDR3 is CASSPASVGETQYF. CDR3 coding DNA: TGTGCCAGCTCACCAGCTAGCGTCGGAGAGACCCAGTACTTC. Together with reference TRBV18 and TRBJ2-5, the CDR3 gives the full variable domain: NAGVMQNPRHLVRRRGQEARLRCSPMKGHSHVYWYRQLPEEGLKFMVYLQKENIIDESGMPKERFSAEFPKEGPSILRIQQVVRGDSAAYFCASSPASVGETQYFGPGTRLLVL.

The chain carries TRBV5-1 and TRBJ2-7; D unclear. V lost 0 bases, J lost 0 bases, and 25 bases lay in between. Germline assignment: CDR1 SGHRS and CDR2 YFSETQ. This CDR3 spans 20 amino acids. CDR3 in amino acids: CASSLAPLSLKDPSSYEQYF. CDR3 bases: TGCGCCAGCAGCTTGGCCCCTTTAAGTTTGAAGGATCCGAGCTCCTACGAGCAGTACTTC.

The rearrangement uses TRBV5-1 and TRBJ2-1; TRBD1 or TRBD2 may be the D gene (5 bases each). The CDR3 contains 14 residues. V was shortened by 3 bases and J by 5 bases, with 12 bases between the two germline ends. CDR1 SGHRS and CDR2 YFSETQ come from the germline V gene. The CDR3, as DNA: TGCGCCAGCAGCTCCCCCTGGGGGAACAATGAGCAGTTCTTC. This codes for CASSSPWGNNEQFF.

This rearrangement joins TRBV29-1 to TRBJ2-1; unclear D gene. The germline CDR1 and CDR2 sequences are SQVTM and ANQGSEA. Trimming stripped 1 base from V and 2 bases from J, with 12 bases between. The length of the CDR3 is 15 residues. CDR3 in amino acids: CSVEVGYGAYNEQFF. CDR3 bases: TGCAGCGTTGAAGTGGGATACGGCGCCTACAATGAGCAGTTCTTC.

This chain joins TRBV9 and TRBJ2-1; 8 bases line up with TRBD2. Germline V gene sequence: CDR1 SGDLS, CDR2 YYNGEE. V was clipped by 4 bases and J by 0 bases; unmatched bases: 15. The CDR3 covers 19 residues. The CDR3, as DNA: TGTGCCAGCAGCCCCAACCCCCTAGCGGGTCGGTCCTCCTACAATGAGCAGTTCTTC. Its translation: CASSPNPLAGRSSYNEQFF.

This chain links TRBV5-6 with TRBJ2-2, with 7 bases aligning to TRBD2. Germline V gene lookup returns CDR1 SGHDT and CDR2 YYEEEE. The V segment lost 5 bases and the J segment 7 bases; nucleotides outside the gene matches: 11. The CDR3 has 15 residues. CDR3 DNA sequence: TGTGCCAGCAGGGCTGGACTAGAAGTGTTCGGGGAGCTGTTTTTT. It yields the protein CASRAGLEVFGELFF. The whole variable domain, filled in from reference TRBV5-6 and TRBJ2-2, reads DAGVTQSPTHLIKTRGQQVTLRCSPKSGHDTVSWYQQALGQGPQFIFQYYEEEERQRGNFPDRFSGHQFPNYSSELNVNALLLGDSALYLCASRAGLEVFGELFFGEGSRLTVL.

CDR3 nucleotides: TGCGCCAGCAGCTTGGCTGGGGCGCGTACTGAAGCTTTCTTT. It is translated as CASSLAGARTEAFF. The chain combines TRBV5-1 with TRBJ1-1, with a possible D match to TRBD1 (5 bases). Germline V gives CDR1 SGHRS, CDR2 YFSETQ. V lost 0 bases and J lost 5, with 11 bases in between. The CDR3 consists of 14 residues.

CDR3 DNA sequence: TGTGCCAGCAGCCCCACGAAAGCGGGACGTGGATCACCCCTCCACTTT. This gives the protein CASSPTKAGRGSPLHF. The V gene is TRBV3-1 (or the pseudogene TRBV3-2), the J gene TRBJ1-6, with TRBD1 as a possible D gene (5 bases). Trimming removed 4 bases at V and 10 bases at J, with 20 bases between. The germline gives CDR1 LGHDT, CDR2 YNNKEL (reference sequence). The length of the CDR3 is 16 residues.

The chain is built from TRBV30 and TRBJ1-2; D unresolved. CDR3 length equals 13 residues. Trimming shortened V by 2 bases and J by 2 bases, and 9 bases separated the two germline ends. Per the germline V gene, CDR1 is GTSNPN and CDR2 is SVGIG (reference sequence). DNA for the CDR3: TGTGCCTGGAGTTACAGACTAAACTATGGCTACACCTTC. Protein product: CAWSYRLNYGYTF.

For the CDR3, the DNA is TGTGCCAGCAGGGCAATTATGGGGACCCAGTACTTC. This codes for CASRAIMGTQYF. This chain connects TRBV27 to TRBJ2-5; D is unclear. Trimming cost V 6 bases and J 7 bases, with 12 bases left between them. The germline gives CDR1 MNHEY, CDR2 SMNVEV (reference sequence). The CDR3 spans 12 residues.

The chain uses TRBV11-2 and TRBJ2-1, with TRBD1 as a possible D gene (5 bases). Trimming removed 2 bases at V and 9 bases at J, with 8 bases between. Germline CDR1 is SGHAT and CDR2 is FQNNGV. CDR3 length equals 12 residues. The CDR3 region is CASSLSRGEQFF. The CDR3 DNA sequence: TGTGCCAGCAGCTTAAGTAGGGGTGAGCAGTTCTTC.

Written as DNA, the CDR3 is TGCAGTGCCAGTTCCCGACAGGGGAGGAGGGAAGAGACCCAGTACTTC. It encodes CSASSRQGRREETQYF. The chain carries TRBV20-1 and TRBJ2-5, with 8 nucleotides matching TRBD1. Germline V gives CDR1 DFQATT, CDR2 SNEGSKA (reference sequence). CDR3 length: 16 amino acids. V was clipped by 6 bases and J by 3 bases; unmatched bases: 15.

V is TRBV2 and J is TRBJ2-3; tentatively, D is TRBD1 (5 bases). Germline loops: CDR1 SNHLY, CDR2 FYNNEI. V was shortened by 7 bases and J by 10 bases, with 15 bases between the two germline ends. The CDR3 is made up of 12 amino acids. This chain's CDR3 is CASTEAGFAQYF. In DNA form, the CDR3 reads TGTGCCAGCACGGAAGCAGGGTTTGCGCAGTATTTT.